Below are 30 T cell receptor beta chains sequenced from a single sample in a study of T cell responses to AZD1222 COVID-19 vaccine. Repertoires were generated with immunoSEQ multiplex PCR, while TCRdb's copy carries only in-frame clones and drops some. This table has tens of thousands of clones, 87% appearing once. Sequenced material: peripheral blood, taken on day 0 of AZD1222 vaccination. Source of these receptors: an adult in good health.

This sequence joins TRBV12-5 and TRBJ1-1; D ambiguous. Per germline, CDR1 LGHNT and CDR2 FRNRAP. This CDR3 spans 13 amino acids. Trimming took 4 bases from V and 4 from J, leaving 10 bases between them. CDR3 in DNA: TGTGCTAGTGGTTGGCGGTTCGGCACTGAAGCTTTCTTT. It is translated as CASGWRFGTEAFF.

This chain links TRBV19 with TRBJ1-3; 7 bases map to TRBD1. The germline CDR1 and CDR2 sequences are LNHDA and SQIVND (reference sequence). V shed 3 bases, J shed 0 bases, and the junction held 2 bases outside the gene matches. The CDR3 is 15 residues long. Here the CDR3 reads CASSMWTGSGNTIYF. The CDR3 region has the DNA TGTGCCAGTAGTATGTGGACAGGCTCTGGAAACACCATATATTTT.

This sequence joins TRBV10-1 and TRBJ1-2, with D hard to call. Germline-derived CDR1 and CDR2 are WNHNN and SYGVQD (reference sequence). Trimming cost V 2 bases and J 4 bases, with 8 bases left between them. CDR3 length: 13 residues. In nucleotides, the CDR3 is TGCGCCAGCAGTGAGCAGGAATCCTATGGCTACACCTTC. Residues: CASSEQESYGYTF.

This clone has just one count. The V call is TRBV7-8, the J call TRBJ1-1, with TRBD1 as a possible D gene (6 bases). Germline V CDR1 and CDR2: SGHVS, FQNEAQ. The CDR3 is made up of 14 amino acids. The germline V and J ends were trimmed by 6 bases and 0 bases, with 11 bases remaining between them. CDR3 bases: TGTGCCAGCAGTTCGGACAGTATGAACACTGAAGCTTTCTTT. Protein sequence: CASSSDSMNTEAFF.

V and J are TRBV7-9 and TRBJ2-1; the D gene is possibly TRBD2 (5 bases). Germline CDR1 SEHNR, CDR2 FQNEAQ (reference sequence). This CDR3 region has 13 residues. The V end was cut by 4 bases, the J end by 5 bases, with 9 bases between. The DNA of the CDR3 is TGTGCCAGCAGCTCCCGAGGGAACAATGAGCAGTTCTTC. Protein product: CASSSRGNNEQFF.

The chain combines TRBV7-7 with TRBJ2-1; 8 bases line up with TRBD1. CDR1 and CDR2 (germline): SSHAT, FNYEAQ (reference sequence). J lost 7 bases, V lost 3 bases, and 5 bases had no gene match. The CDR3 length is 14 residues. For the CDR3, the DNA is TGTGCCAGCAGCTTGGACAGGGAAGGGAATGAGCAGTTCTTC. The encoded protein is CASSLDREGNEQFF.

The rearrangement joins TRBV19 to TRBJ2-4; 9 positions match TRBD1. CDR1 is LNHDA, CDR2 SQIVND, per germline (reference sequence). The J segment lost 1 base and the V segment lost 9 bases, leaving 1 base of the junction unmatched. There are 13 residues in the CDR3. The CDR3 reads CASGQGAKNIQYF. CDR3 nucleotides: TGTGCCAGCGGACAGGGGGCCAAAAACATTCAGTACTTC.

The gene calls are TRBV18 and TRBJ2-2; no clear D. Germline assignment: CDR1 KGHSH and CDR2 LQKENI. The V gene lost 2 bases and the J gene lost 1 base, with 8 bases spanning the gap. CDR3 length: 15 amino acids. This chain's CDR3 is CASSPSYENTGELFF. DNA of the CDR3: TGTGCCAGCTCACCATCTTACGAGAACACCGGGGAGCTGTTTTTT.

The chain has TRBV6-6 and TRBJ1-2; D not resolved. V lost 7 bases to trimming and J lost 0 bases, with 15 bases between them. This CDR3 spans 15 amino acids. Germline CDR1 reads MNHNY; CDR2 reads SVGAGI (reference sequence). CDR3 protein: CASNPLYSPNYGYTF. The CDR3 DNA reads as TGTGCCAGCAACCCCCTGTACAGCCCTAACTATGGCTACACCTTC.

This chain joins TRBV5-5 and TRBJ2-1, with 14 bases identical to TRBD2. This CDR3 is 15 amino acids long. Germline CDR1 and CDR2: SGHKS and YYEKEE (reference sequence). V lost 7 bases and J lost 8; bases outside the gene matches: 8. CDR3: CASATTSGRDDEQFF. The CDR3 nucleotides read TGTGCCAGCGCCACGACTAGCGGGAGGGACGATGAGCAGTTCTTC.

V gene TRBV24-1 combines with J gene TRBJ2-1; TRBD1 is a possible D gene (5 bases). The V end lost 4 bases, the J end lost 0 bases, and 12 bases lay between the germline ends. Germline CDR1 reads KGHDR; CDR2 reads SFDVKD. The CDR3 is 16 amino acids. CDR3 loop: CATSDDSPSSYNEQFF. CDR3 nucleotides: TGTGCCACCAGTGACGACAGCCCCAGCTCCTACAATGAGCAGTTCTTC.

V gene TRBV14 combines with J gene TRBJ2-5; TRBD1 agrees at 11 bases. V trimming: 3 bases; J trimming: 5 bases; junction bases outside the gene matches: 11. The CDR3 sequence is 17 residues long. Germline V lookup: CDR1 SGHDN, CDR2 FVKESK. CDR3 DNA: TGTGCCAGCAGCCAGTGGACAGGGGGCGCGGTAGCGGAGACCCAGTACTTC. Translated, it gives CASSQWTGGAVAETQYF.

For this clone: This specimen includes other DNA sequences encoding the same CDR3. CDR3 bases: TGTGCCACCAGTGATAGGGGCGACCAGCCCCAGCATTTT. Translating gives CATSDRGDQPQHF. This chain uses TRBV24-1 with TRBJ1-5; weak D call: TRBD1 (5 bases). The CDR3 sequence is 13 residues long. Looked up from germline, CDR1 is KGHDR and CDR2 is SFDVKD. V gave up 3 bases and J gave up 7 bases, with 9 bases separating them.

V is TRBV7-9 and J is TRBJ1-1; D ambiguous. V was cut by 3 bases and J by 7 bases, with 6 bases left in between. Germline V gene data show CDR1 as SEHNR and CDR2 as FQNEAQ (reference sequence). The CDR3 totals 11 residues. Here the CDR3 DNA reads TGTGCCAGCAGCTTTCCCGGTGAAGCTTTCTTT. It translates to CASSFPGEAFF.

The V gene is TRBV6-1, the J gene TRBJ1-5; TRBD1 is a possible D gene (5 bases). From germline, CDR1 is MNHNS and CDR2 SASEGT. V dropped 1 base and J dropped 7 bases, with 11 bases sitting between them. This CDR3 is 14 amino acids long. Here the CDR3 DNA reads TGTGCCAGCAGTGAAGGACGGGGACCCCAGCCCCAGCATTTT. Translating gives CASSEGRGPQPQHF.

The chain employs TRBV7-2 and TRBJ1-2, with D maybe TRBD1 (5 bases). CDR1 SGHTA and CDR2 FQGNSA come from the germline V gene. The V gene lost 1 base and the J gene lost 4 bases, with 10 bases spanning the gap. The CDR3 contains 14 residues. CDR3 nucleotides: TGTGCCAGCAGCTTAGTACCGGGGGGCTATGGCTACACCTTC. Translated: CASSLVPGGYGYTF.

The count of this clone is one. The chain uses TRBV6-5 and TRBJ1-5; possible D gene TRBD1, 5 bases. With 7 bases removed from V and 3 bases from J, the gap between germline ends came to 16 bases. The germline V gene encodes CDR1 MNHEY and CDR2 SVGAGI. CDR3 length: 15 residues. The CDR3 protein is CASIGEVRNNQPQHF. The CDR3 DNA sequence: TGTGCCAGCATAGGGGAGGTCAGGAACAATCAGCCCCAGCATTTT.

The rearrangement links TRBV11-1 to TRBJ2-1, with TRBD2 matching 13 bases. The CDR3 has 15 residues. The germline CDR1 and CDR2 sequences are SGHAT and FQDESV (reference sequence). V was pared by 5 bases and J by 14 bases, with 12 bases of the junction left unmatched. CDR3 bases: TGTGCCAGCAGCCCACTAGCGGGAGGGCCGACAGGGGAGTTCTTC. This gives the protein CASSPLAGGPTGEFF.

This sequence joins TRBV10-1 and TRBJ2-7; D might be TRBD2 (5 bases). CDR3 size: 13 residues. V was pared by 0 bases and J by 6 bases, with 9 bases between. Germline CDR1 and CDR2: WNHNN and SYGVQD (reference sequence). CDR3 loop: CASSESFGVEQYF. The CDR3 nucleotides are TGCGCCAGCAGTGAGTCGTTCGGGGTCGAGCAGTACTTC.

This clone was found once. V gene TRBV5-1 combines with J gene TRBJ2-7; possibly TRBD1 for D (6 bases). The V end was cut by 3 bases, the J end by 4 bases, with 14 bases between. Germline assignment: CDR1 SGHRS and CDR2 YFSETQ. The CDR3 totals 14 residues. This CDR3 reads CASSYHETGYEQYF. The CDR3 nucleotides read TGCGCCAGCAGCTACCACGAGACAGGATACGAGCAGTACTTC.

The V gene is TRBV11-1, the J gene TRBJ1-5; the D is unclear. V shed 1 base and J shed 5 bases, with 6 bases lying between them. The germline gives CDR1 SGHAT, CDR2 FQDESV (reference sequence). CDR3 length: 13 residues. This CDR3 is CASSLDLYQPQHF. CDR3 coding DNA: TGTGCCAGCAGCTTAGATTTGTATCAGCCCCAGCATTTT.

This sequence joins TRBV15 and TRBJ1-1, with no clear D. This CDR3 spans 14 amino acids. The germline V gene encodes CDR1 LNHNV and CDR2 YYDKDF (reference sequence). Trimming cost V 0 bases and J 10 bases, with 15 bases left between them. Here the CDR3 reads CATSRDGPGRAAFF. As DNA, the CDR3 is TGTGCCACCAGCAGAGATGGGCCCGGGAGGGCAGCTTTCTTT.

This chain links TRBV5-1 with TRBJ2-7; D not resolved. CDR1 and CDR2 (germline): SGHRS, YFSETQ. The CDR3 is 14 residues long. Trimming removed 0 bases at V and 5 bases at J, with 12 bases between. CDR3 DNA sequence: TGCGCCAGCAGCTTGGGTGAAATGGTCGACGAGCAGTACTTC. Amino acids: CASSLGEMVDEQYF.

The V call is TRBV9, the J call TRBJ1-4; D remains ambiguous. The CDR3 spans 16 residues. The V gene lost 4 bases and the J gene lost 5 bases, with 18 bases spanning the gap. Germline values: CDR1 SGDLS, CDR2 YYNGEE. The CDR3 DNA follows: TGTGCCAGCAGCACCAGCACCGGGATACGCAATGAAAAACTGTTTTTT. Its translation: CASSTSTGIRNEKLFF.

The chain joins TRBV19 to TRBJ2-5; possibly TRBD2 for D (5 bases). V was clipped by 8 bases and J by 9 bases, with 22 bases between them. Germline V gene sequence: CDR1 LNHDA, CDR2 SQIVND (reference sequence). CDR3 length: 14 residues. In DNA form, the CDR3 reads TGTGCCAGTTCTTCTTCGTCTGGGCGAGGGTCCCAGTACTTC. Translating it yields CASSSSSGRGSQYF.

This chain joins TRBV18 and TRBJ1-3, with D unresolved. V gave up 0 bases and J gave up 0 bases, with 12 bases separating them. The CDR3 spans 17 residues. Germline CDR1 reads KGHSH; CDR2 reads LQKENI. The CDR3 bases are TGTGCCAGCTCACCACCTCCAGGTTCCTCCTCTGGAAACACCATATATTTT. Translation: CASSPPPGSSSGNTIYF.

The J gene is TRBJ2-7, the V gene TRBV10-1; TRBD2 might be the D (6 bases). The CDR3 extends over 16 amino acids. Per germline, CDR1 WNHNN and CDR2 SYGVQD (reference sequence). The V gene lost 2 bases and the J gene lost 2 bases, with 16 bases spanning the gap. The CDR3 DNA follows: TGCGCCAGCAGTGAGCCGAGACTAGTCGTCACCTACGAGCAGTACTTC. This gives the protein CASSEPRLVVTYEQYF.

V is TRBV28 and J is TRBJ2-2, with a tentative D call TRBD1 (5 bases). The length of the CDR3 is 15 residues. Germline lookup yields CDR1 MDHEN and CDR2 SYDVKM. V gave up 8 bases and J gave up 5 bases, with 18 bases separating them. DNA of the CDR3: TGTGCCAGCCTTTTGTCCCGACAGACTACCGGGGAGCTGTTTTTT. Its protein product is CASLLSRQTTGELFF.

Here the CDR3 DNA reads TGTGCCAGCAGCGTAGAATCCGGATTAAATTCACCCCTCCACTTT. Translated: CASSVESGLNSPLHF. The rearrangement uses TRBV9 and TRBJ1-6, with D uncertain. The V gene's germline CDR1 is SGDLS and CDR2 YYNGEE. The length of the CDR3 is 15 residues. V lost 0 bases to trimming and J lost 7 bases, with 11 bases between them. Combining the CDR3 with reference TRBV9 and TRBJ1-6 gives the whole variable domain DSGVTQTPKHLITATGQRVTLRCSPRSGDLSVYWYQQSLDQGLQFLIQYYNGEERAKGNILERFSAQQFPDLHSELNLSSLELGDSALYFCASSVESGLNSPLHFGNGTRLTVT.

The chain joins TRBV3-1 (or the pseudogene TRBV3-2) to TRBJ2-6; no firm D call. Germline assignment: CDR1 LGHDT and CDR2 YNNKEL (reference sequence). The CDR3 length is 13 residues. V was shortened by 9 bases and J by 4 bases, with 10 bases between the two germline ends. CDR3: CASEDSGANVLTF. CDR3 in DNA: TGTGCCAGTGAAGATTCGGGGGCCAACGTCCTGACTTTC.